Each of the 20 T cell receptor beta chains below was sequenced from the same sample in a study of cytomegalovirus exposure and HLA in healthy donors. PCR involved 60 Vbeta and 13 Jbeta primers. Libraries were prepared by immunoSEQ multiplex PCR; TCRdb keeps only in-frame clonotypes and omits some of them. The sample gives 150,000 to 200,000 clones, around 68% of which show up once; just under 3% is in the top ten. Sequenced sample: PBMCs. These receptor sequences come from a man in his forties or fifties in good health and CMV-seronegative.

This chain uses TRBV2 with TRBJ2-7; TRBD1 agrees at 8 bases. This CDR3 is built from 15 residues. The germline CDR1 and CDR2 sequences are SNHLY and FYNNEI. V trimming: 0 bases; J trimming: 3 bases; junction bases outside the gene matches: 4. In DNA form, the CDR3 reads TGTGCCAGCAGTGAAGCTCCGACAGGGGTCTACGAGCAGTACTTC. Its translation is CASSEAPTGVYEQYF.

The chain uses TRBV4-2 and TRBJ1-6; TRBD1 is a possible D gene (6 bases). The CDR3 length is 18 residues. Germline-derived CDR1 and CDR2 are LGHNA and YNFKEQ. The V gene lost 2 bases and the J gene lost 4 bases, with 18 bases spanning the gap. DNA for the CDR3: TGTGCCAGCAGCCAACCTATCGGGTTTACAGGGTATAATTCACCCCTCCACTTT. It specifies CASSQPIGFTGYNSPLHF.

The chain combines TRBV27 with TRBJ2-3; 9 bases match TRBD1. V lost 10 bases, J lost 3 bases, and 5 bases stayed unmatched. Germline CDR1 is MNHEY and CDR2 is SMNVEV (reference sequence). This CDR3 comprises 13 residues. The DNA of the CDR3 is TGTGCCATCCGGACAGGGGATACAGATACGCAGTATTTT. As protein: CAIRTGDTDTQYF.

V gene TRBV18 combines with J gene TRBJ1-1, with 12 bases fitting TRBD1. With 3 bases clipped from V and 7 bases from J, the junction kept 9 bases outside the gene matches. This CDR3 has 16 residues. CDR1 and CDR2 (germline): KGHSH, LQKENI. This chain's CDR3 is CASSPGGQGALSEAFF. Here the CDR3 DNA reads TGTGCCAGCTCACCGGGGGGACAGGGGGCCTTGAGTGAAGCTTTCTTT.

This clone was recorded a few times. This chain links TRBV6-6 with TRBJ2-7, with 10 bases that match TRBD1. This CDR3 comprises 15 residues. Trimming cost V 0 bases and J 4 bases; bases outside gene matches: 3. Germline V lookup: CDR1 MNHNY, CDR2 SVGAGI (reference sequence). The CDR3 DNA reads TGTGCCAGCAGTTACTCGAGGACAGGGGGGTACGAGCAGTACTTC. Its translation is CASSYSRTGGYEQYF.

This chain joins TRBV19 and TRBJ2-7; D is possibly TRBD2 (5 bases). CDR3 length: 15 amino acids. CDR1 and CDR2 from the germline V gene are LNHDA and SQIVND (reference sequence). Trimming shortened V by 1 base and J by 2 bases, and 12 bases separated the two germline ends. The CDR3 DNA reads as TGTGCCAGTAGTATAGCCTTGGACTTAACCTACGAGCAGTACTTC. Amino acid sequence: CASSIALDLTYEQYF. Full variable domain (rest looked up from reference TRBV19 and TRBJ2-7): DGGITQSPKYLFRKEGQNVTLSCEQNLNHDAMYWYRQDPGQGLRLIYYSQIVNDFQKGDIAEGYSVSREKKESFPLTVTSAQKNPTAFYLCASSIALDLTYEQYFGPGTRLTVT.

V gene TRBV10-3 combines with J gene TRBJ2-5; possibly TRBD2 for D (6 bases). Trimming shortened V by 4 bases and J by 5 bases, and 8 bases separated the two germline ends. Germline-derived CDR1 and CDR2 are ENHRY and SYGVKD. This CDR3 has 12 residues. The CDR3 nucleotides are TGTGCCATCAGTGGGCGGGATGAGACCCAGTACTTC. It translates to CAISGRDETQYF.

This clone has only a few counts. This chain links TRBV28 with TRBJ1-2; D may be TRBD1 (6 bases). In germline, CDR1 is MDHEN, CDR2 SYDVKM. The V end was cut by 5 bases, the J end by 7 bases, with 17 bases between. This CDR3 is 14 amino acids long. The chain's CDR3 is CASSLPQGTVGYTF. The CDR3, as DNA: TGTGCCAGCAGTCTACCACAGGGTACTGTTGGCTACACCTTC.

This clone came up a few times. This chain joins TRBV28 and TRBJ2-3; D is uncertain. The V end lost 2 bases, the J end lost 7 bases, and 7 bases lay between the germline ends. Germline V gene data show CDR1 as MDHEN and CDR2 as SYDVKM. The CDR3 runs to 12 residues. The CDR3 here is CASSLVRYTQYF. CDR3 sequence (DNA): TGTGCCAGCAGTTTAGTTCGGTATACGCAGTATTTT.

The chain has TRBV27 and TRBJ1-1; 7 nucleotides align to TRBD1. Germline assignment: CDR1 MNHEY and CDR2 SMNVEV (reference sequence). J was trimmed by 4 bases and V by 5 bases; bases with no gene match: 4. The CDR3 length is 13 residues. The CDR3 nucleotides read TGTGCCAGCAGTCCAAGGACAGGCACTGAAGCTTTCTTT. It is translated as CASSPRTGTEAFF.

V gene TRBV25-1 combines with J gene TRBJ2-1; D is ambiguous. This CDR3 has 14 amino acids. Germline CDR1 reads MGHDK; CDR2 reads SYGVNS. Trimming removed 3 bases at V and 7 bases at J, with 13 bases between. The CDR3 DNA sequence: TGTGCCAGCAGTGATCCAGCAGGTAGAAATGAGCAGTTCTTC. Amino acid sequence: CASSDPAGRNEQFF.

The V gene is TRBV29-1, the J gene TRBJ2-1; TRBD2 matches 8 bases. The ends lost 7 bases at V and 0 bases at J; junction bases unmatched: 8. CDR1 is SQVTM and CDR2 is ANQGSEA in the germline V gene. This CDR3 is 15 amino acids long. CDR3 sequence reads: CSAPRAGGSYNEQFF. DNA of the CDR3: TGCAGCGCCCCACGGGCGGGGGGCTCCTACAATGAGCAGTTCTTC.

The chain combines TRBV30 with TRBJ2-7; possible D gene TRBD2, 6 bases. In germline, CDR1 is GTSNPN, CDR2 SVGIG (reference sequence). The CDR3 totals 13 residues. Trimming pared 2 bases from V and 3 bases from J, leaving 11 bases between. The CDR3 DNA is TGTGCCTGGAGTCTCGGGAGCAGCTACGAGCAGTACTTC. Translating gives CAWSLGSSYEQYF.

This clone was observed a few times. V gene TRBV9 combines with J gene TRBJ2-2; TRBD2 is a possible D gene (6 bases). The CDR3 has 16 amino acids. V dropped 3 bases and J dropped 3 bases, with 15 bases sitting between them. Germline V gives CDR1 SGDLS, CDR2 YYNGEE. The CDR3 spells CASSALGLAYTGELFF. In DNA form, the CDR3 reads TGTGCCAGCAGCGCCCTGGGGCTAGCGTACACCGGGGAGCTGTTTTTT. The variable domain in full, completed from reference TRBV9 and TRBJ2-2, reads DSGVTQTPKHLITATGQRVTLRCSPRSGDLSVYWYQQSLDQGLQFLIQYYNGEERAKGNILERFSAQQFPDLHSELNLSSLELGDSALYFCASSALGLAYTGELFFGEGSRLTVL.

Note on this clone: One end of the junction does not line up with germline, which may come from a read error. This rearrangement joins TRBV7-7 to TRBJ2-4, with TRBD2 matching over 16 bases. This CDR3 has 20 amino acids. The V gene's germline CDR1 is SSHAT and CDR2 FNYEAQ (reference sequence). CDR3 DNA sequence: TGTGCTAGCAGCCCCCAGGGACTAGCGGGAGGGCCCTTAACCAAAAACATTCGGTACTTC. Encoded protein: CASSPQGLAGGPLTKNIRYF.

The chain couples TRBV27 to TRBJ2-1; 10 bases align to TRBD2. The CDR3 is 15 amino acids. J gave up 5 bases and V 2 bases, and 3 bases lay outside the gene matches. Germline V gene lookup returns CDR1 MNHEY and CDR2 SMNVEV (reference sequence). The CDR3 protein is CASSLPSGGDNEQFF. The CDR3 bases are TGTGCCAGCAGTTTACCCAGCGGGGGGGACAATGAGCAGTTCTTC.

This clone turned up a few times. This chain uses TRBV7-3 with TRBJ2-1; D perhaps matches TRBD2 (6 bases). Germline lookup yields CDR1 SGHTA and CDR2 FQGTGA. This CDR3 comprises 15 residues. With 0 bases removed from V and 7 bases from J, the gap between germline ends came to 13 bases. The CDR3: CASSLTGSRENEQFF. The DNA for the CDR3 is TGTGCCAGCAGCTTAACTGGGTCGCGGGAAAATGAGCAGTTCTTC.

The chain joins TRBV30 to TRBJ1-2; no clear D. CDR3 length: 15 residues. CDR1 and CDR2 from the germline V gene are GTSNPN and SVGIG (reference sequence). The V end lost 2 bases, the J end lost 4 bases, and 17 bases lay between the germline ends. The CDR3 region is CAWSLPSKEVYGYTF. DNA for the CDR3: TGTGCCTGGAGTCTACCTAGTAAGGAAGTCTATGGCTACACCTTC.

The chain joins TRBV28 to TRBJ2-3; maybe TRBD2 (6 bases). Trimming shortened V by 7 bases and J by 2 bases, and 16 bases separated the two germline ends. The germline V gene encodes CDR1 MDHEN and CDR2 SYDVKM. This CDR3 is built from 15 residues. This CDR3 reads CASIGVGGITDTQYF. DNA for the CDR3: TGTGCCAGCATCGGGGTGGGGGGAATCACAGATACGCAGTATTTT.

This chain joins TRBV7-9 and TRBJ2-3; D is possibly TRBD2 (6 bases). The CDR3 has 15 amino acids. Germline V gene sequence: CDR1 SEHNR, CDR2 FQNEAQ (reference sequence). The V end was cut by 8 bases, the J end by 1 base, with 16 bases between. CDR3 in DNA: TGTGCCAGCTCCGAAACAGGAGGGGGCACAGATACGCAGTATTTT. This gives the protein CASSETGGGTDTQYF. The variable domain in full, completed from reference TRBV7-9 and TRBJ2-3, reads DTGVSQNPRHKITKRGQNVTFRCDPISEHNRLYWYRQTLGQGPEFLTYFQNEAQLEKSRLLSDRFSAERPKGSFSTLEIQRTEQGDSAMYLCASSETGGGTDTQYFGPGTRLTVL.